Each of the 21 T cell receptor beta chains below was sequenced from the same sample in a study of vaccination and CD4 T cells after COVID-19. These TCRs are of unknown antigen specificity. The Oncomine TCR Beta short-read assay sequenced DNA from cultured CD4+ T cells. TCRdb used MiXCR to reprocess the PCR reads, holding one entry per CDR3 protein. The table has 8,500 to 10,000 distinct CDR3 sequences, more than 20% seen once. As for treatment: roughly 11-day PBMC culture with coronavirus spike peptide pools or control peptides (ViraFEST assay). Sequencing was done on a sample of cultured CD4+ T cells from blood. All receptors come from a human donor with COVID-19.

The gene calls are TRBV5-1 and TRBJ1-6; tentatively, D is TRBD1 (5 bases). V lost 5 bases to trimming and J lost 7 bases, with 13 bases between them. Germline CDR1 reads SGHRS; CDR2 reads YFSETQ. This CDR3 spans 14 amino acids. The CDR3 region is CASSLGRGNSPLHF. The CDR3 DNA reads TGCGCCAGCAGTTTAGGGCGGGGGAATTCACCCCTCCACTTT.

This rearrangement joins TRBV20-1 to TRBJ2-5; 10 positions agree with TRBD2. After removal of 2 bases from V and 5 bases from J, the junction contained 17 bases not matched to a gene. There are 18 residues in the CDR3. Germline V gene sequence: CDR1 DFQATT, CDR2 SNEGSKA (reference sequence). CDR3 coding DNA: TGCAGTGCTAGATTGTTACGGTCTAGCGGGGGTTCTGTTGAGACCCAGTACTTC. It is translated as CSARLLRSSGGSVETQYF.

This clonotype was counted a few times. CDR3 nucleotides: TGTGCCAGCAGCCAAGATAGAGGCCGCTATGGCTACACCTTC. The encoded protein is CASSQDRGRYGYTF. The chain is built from TRBV14 and TRBJ1-2; no reliable D call. The CDR3 consists of 14 residues. Trimming cost V 0 bases and J 4 bases, with 9 bases left between them. Germline lookup yields CDR1 SGHDN and CDR2 FVKESK. Full variable domain (remainder filled in from reference TRBV14 and TRBJ1-2): EAGVTQFPSHSVIEKGQTVTLRCDPISGHDNLYWYRRVMGKEIKFLLHFVKESKQDESGMPNNRFLAERTGGTYSTLKVQPAELEDSGVYFCASSQDRGRYGYTFGSGTRLTVV.

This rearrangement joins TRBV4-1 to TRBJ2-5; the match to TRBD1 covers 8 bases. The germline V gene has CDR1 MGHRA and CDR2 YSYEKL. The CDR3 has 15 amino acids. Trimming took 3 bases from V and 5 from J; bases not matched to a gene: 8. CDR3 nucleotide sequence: TGCGCCAGCAGCCACAAATCAGGGGGCCGGGAGACCCAGTACTTC. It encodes CASSHKSGGRETQYF.

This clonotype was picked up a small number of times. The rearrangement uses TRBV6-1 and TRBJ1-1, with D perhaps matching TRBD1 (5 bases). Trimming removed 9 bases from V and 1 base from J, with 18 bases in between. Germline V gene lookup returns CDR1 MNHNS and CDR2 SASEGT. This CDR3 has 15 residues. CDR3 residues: CASYLSATANTEAFF. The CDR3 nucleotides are TGTGCCAGTTACCTCTCAGCGACAGCGAACACTGAAGCTTTCTTT.

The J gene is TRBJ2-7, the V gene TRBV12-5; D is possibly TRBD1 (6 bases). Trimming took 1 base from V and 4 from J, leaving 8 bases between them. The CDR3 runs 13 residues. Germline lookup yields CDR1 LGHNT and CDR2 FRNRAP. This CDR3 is CASGLAQGYEQYF. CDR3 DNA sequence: TGTGCTAGTGGTTTGGCCCAGGGGTACGAGCAGTACTTC.

The CDR3 nucleotides are TGTGCCAGCAGCTTGGGTTTAAGCAATCAGCCCCAGCATTTT. This codes for CASSLGLSNQPQHF. The chain links TRBV7-2 to TRBJ1-5, with unresolved D. This CDR3 is 14 amino acids long. With 3 bases removed from V and 1 base from J, the gap between germline ends came to 7 bases. Germline loops: CDR1 SGHTA, CDR2 FQGNSA.

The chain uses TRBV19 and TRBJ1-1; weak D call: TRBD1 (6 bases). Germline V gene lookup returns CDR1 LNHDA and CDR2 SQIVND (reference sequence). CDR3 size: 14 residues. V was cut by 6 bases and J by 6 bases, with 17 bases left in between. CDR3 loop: CASSTGAGVAEAFF. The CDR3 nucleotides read TGTGCCAGTAGCACCGGGGCAGGGGTCGCTGAAGCTTTCTTT.

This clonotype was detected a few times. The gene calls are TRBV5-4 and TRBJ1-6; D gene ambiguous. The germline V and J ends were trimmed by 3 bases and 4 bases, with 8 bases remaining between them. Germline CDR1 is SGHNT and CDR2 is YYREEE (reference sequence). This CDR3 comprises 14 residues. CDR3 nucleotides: TGTGCCAGCAGCTCCCGGGATTATAATTCACCCCTCCACTTT. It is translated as CASSSRDYNSPLHF. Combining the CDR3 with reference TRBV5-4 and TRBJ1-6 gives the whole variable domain ETGVTQSPTHLIKTRGQQVTLRCSSQSGHNTVSWYQQALGQGPQFIFQYYREEENGRGNFPPRFSGLQFPNYSSELNVNALELDDSALYLCASSSRDYNSPLHFGNGTRLTVT.

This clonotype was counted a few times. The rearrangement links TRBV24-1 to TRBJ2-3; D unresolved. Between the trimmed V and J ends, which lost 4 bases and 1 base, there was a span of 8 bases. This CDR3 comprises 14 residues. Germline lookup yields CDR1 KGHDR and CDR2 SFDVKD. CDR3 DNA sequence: TGTGCCACCAGTGAATCCGGACGCACAGATACGCAGTATTTT. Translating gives CATSESGRTDTQYF.

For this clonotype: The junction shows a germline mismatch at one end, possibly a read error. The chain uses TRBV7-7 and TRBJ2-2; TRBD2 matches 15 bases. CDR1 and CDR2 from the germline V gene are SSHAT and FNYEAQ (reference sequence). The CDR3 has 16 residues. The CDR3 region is CASSSGLAGGTGELFF. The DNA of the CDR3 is TGTGCTAGCAGCTCGGGACTAGCGGGGGGCACCGGGGAGCTGTTTTTT.

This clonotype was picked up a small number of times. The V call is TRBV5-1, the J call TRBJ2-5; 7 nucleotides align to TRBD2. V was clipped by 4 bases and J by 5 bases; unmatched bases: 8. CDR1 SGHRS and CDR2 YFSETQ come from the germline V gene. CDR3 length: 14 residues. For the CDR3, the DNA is TGCGCCAGCAGCCTTTCGGCGGGAGTGGAGACCCAGTACTTC. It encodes CASSLSAGVETQYF.

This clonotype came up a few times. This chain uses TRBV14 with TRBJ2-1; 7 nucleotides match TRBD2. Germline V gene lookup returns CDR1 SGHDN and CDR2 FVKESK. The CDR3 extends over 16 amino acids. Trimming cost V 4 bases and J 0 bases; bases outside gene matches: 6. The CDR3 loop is CASSRESGGSYNEQFF. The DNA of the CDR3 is TGTGCCAGCAGCCGCGAGTCGGGGGGCTCCTACAATGAGCAGTTCTTC.

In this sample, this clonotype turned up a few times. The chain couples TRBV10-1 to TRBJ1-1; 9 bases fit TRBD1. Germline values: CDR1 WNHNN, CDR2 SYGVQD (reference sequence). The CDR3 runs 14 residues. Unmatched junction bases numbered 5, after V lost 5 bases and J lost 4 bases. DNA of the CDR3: TGCGCCAGCAGTTCGACAGGGGGGTCCACTGAAGCTTTCTTT. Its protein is CASSSTGGSTEAFF.

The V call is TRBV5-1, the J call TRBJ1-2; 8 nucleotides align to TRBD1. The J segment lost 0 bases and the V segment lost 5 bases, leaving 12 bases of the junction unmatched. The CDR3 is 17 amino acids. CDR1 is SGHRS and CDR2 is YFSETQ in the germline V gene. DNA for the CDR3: TGCGCCAGCAGTTTTGGAGGACAGGGTACTGCTAACTATGGCTACACCTTC. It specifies CASSFGGQGTANYGYTF.

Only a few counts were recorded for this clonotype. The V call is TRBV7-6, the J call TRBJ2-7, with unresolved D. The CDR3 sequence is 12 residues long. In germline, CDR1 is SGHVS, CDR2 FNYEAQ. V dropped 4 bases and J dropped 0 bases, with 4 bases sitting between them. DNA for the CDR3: TGTGCCAGCAGCTCAAACTCCTACGAGCAGTACTTC. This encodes CASSSNSYEQYF.

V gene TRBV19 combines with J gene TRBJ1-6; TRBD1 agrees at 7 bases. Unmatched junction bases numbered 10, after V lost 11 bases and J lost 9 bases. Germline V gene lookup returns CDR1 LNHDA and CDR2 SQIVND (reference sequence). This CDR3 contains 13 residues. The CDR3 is CAAGRGLGSPLHF. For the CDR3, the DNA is TGTGCCGCTGGGAGGGGGCTGGGTTCACCCCTCCACTTT.

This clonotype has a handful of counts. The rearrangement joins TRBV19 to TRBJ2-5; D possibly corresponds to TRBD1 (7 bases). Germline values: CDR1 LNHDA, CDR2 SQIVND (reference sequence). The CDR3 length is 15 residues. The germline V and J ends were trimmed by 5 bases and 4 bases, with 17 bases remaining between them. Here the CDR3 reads CASSETGRRIETQYF. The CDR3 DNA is TGTGCCAGTAGTGAGACAGGGAGGAGAATAGAGACCCAGTACTTC.

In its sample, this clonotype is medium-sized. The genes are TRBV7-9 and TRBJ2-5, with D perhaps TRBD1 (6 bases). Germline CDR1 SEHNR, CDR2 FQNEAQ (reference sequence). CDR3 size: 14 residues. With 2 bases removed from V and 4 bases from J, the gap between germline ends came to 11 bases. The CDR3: CASSLQTGLETQYF. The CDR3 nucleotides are TGTGCCAGCAGCTTACAGACAGGCTTAGAGACCCAGTACTTC.

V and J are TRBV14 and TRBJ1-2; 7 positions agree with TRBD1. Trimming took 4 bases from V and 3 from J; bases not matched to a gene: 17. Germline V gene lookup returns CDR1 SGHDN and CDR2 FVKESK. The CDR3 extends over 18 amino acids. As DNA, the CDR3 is TGTGCCAGCAGCCTAAAGACGGTAATGAAGGGACAGTACTATGGCTACACCTTC. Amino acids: CASSLKTVMKGQYYGYTF. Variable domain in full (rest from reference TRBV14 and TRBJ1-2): EAGVTQFPSHSVIEKGQTVTLRCDPISGHDNLYWYRRVMGKEIKFLLHFVKESKQDESGMPNNRFLAERTGGTYSTLKVQPAELEDSGVYFCASSLKTVMKGQYYGYTFGSGTRLTVV.

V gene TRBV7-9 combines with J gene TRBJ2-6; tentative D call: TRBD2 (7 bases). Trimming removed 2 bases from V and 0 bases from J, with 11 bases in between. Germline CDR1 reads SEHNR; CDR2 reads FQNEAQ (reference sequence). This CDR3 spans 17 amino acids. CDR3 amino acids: CASSLWGGGSGANVLTF. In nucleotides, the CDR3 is TGTGCCAGCAGCTTATGGGGGGGCGGCTCTGGGGCCAACGTCCTGACTTTC.